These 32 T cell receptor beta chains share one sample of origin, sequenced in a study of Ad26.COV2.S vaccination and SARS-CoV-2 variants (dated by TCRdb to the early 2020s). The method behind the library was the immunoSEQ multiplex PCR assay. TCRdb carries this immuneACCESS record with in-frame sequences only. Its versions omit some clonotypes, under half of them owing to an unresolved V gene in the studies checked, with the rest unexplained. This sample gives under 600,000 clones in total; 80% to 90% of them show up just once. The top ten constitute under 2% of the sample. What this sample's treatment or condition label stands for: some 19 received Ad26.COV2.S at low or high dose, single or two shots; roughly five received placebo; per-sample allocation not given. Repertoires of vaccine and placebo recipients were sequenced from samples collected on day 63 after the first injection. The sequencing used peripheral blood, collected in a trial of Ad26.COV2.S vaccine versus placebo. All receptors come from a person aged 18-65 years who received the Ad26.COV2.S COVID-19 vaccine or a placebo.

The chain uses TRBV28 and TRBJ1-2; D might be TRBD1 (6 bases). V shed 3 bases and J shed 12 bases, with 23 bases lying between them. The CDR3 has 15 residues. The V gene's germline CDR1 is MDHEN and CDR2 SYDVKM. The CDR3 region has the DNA TGTGCCAGCAGTTTGGTCCCGAACGGGGGCCTATGGGACACCTTC. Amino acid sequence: CASSLVPNGGLWDTF.

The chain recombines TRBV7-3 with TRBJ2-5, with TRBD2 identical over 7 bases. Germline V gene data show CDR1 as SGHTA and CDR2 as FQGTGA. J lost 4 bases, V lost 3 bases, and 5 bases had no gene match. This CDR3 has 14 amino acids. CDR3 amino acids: CASSFGGRRETQYF. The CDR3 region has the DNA TGTGCCAGCAGCTTCGGGGGGAGAAGAGAGACCCAGTACTTC. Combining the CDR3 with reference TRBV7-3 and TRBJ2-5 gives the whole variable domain GAGVSQTPSNKVTEKGKYVELRCDPISGHTALYWYRQSLGQGPEFLIYFQGTGAADDSGLPNDRFFAVRPEGSVSTLKIQRTERGDSAVYLCASSFGGRRETQYFGPGTRLLVL.

The CDR3 coding sequence is TGCGCCAGCAGCCGGGCGACAGACACTAGGGACTATGGCTACACCTTC. Protein product: CASSRATDTRDYGYTF. The genes are TRBV5-1 and TRBJ1-2; tentative D call: TRBD1 (5 bases). The CDR3 is 16 amino acids. Germline V gives CDR1 SGHRS, CDR2 YFSETQ. Trimming took 4 bases from V and 3 from J, leaving 19 bases between them.

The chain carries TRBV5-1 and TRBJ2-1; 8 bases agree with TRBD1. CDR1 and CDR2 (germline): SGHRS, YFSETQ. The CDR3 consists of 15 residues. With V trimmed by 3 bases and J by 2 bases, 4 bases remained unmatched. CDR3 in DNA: TGCGCCAGCAGCTCGACAGGGGCAACCTACAATGAGCAGTTCTTC. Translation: CASSSTGATYNEQFF.

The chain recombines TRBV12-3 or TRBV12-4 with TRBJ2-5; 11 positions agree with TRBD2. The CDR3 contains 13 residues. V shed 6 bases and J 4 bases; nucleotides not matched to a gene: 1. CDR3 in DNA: TGTGCCAGCAGAACTAGCGGGAGAGAGACCCAGTACTTC. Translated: CASRTSGRETQYF.

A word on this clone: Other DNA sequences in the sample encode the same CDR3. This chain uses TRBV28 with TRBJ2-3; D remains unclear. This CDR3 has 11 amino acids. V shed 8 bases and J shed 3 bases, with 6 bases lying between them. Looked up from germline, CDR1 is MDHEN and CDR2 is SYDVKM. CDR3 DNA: TGTGCCAGCCGTTCTACAGATACGCAGTATTTT. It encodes CASRSTDTQYF.

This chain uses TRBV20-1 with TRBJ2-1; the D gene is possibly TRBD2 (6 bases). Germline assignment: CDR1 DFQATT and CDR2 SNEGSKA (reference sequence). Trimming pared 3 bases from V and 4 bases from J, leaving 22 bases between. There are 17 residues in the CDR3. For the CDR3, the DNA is TGCAGTGCTAGTGGAGGGAGTAGGCTGGGGGATTACAATGAGCAGTTCTTC. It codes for CSASGGSRLGDYNEQFF.

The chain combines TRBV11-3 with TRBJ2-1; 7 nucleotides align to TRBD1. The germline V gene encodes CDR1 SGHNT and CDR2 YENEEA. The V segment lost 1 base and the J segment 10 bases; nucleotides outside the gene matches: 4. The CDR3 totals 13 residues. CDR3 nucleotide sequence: TGTGCCAGCAGCTTAGGAGGGGGCTGGGAGCAGTTCTTC. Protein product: CASSLGGGWEQFF.

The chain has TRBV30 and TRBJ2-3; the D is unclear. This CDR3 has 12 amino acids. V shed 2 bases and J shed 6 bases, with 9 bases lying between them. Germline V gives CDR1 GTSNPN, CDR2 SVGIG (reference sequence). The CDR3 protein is CAWSPVGDTQYF. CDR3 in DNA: TGTGCCTGGAGTCCGGTGGGGGATACGCAGTATTTT.

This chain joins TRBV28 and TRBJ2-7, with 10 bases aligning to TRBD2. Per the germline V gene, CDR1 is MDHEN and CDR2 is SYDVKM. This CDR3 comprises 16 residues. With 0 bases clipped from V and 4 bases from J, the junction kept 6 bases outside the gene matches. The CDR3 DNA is TGTGCCAGCAGTTTATGGGGAGCGGGAGGGCTGTACGAGCAGTACTTC. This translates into CASSLWGAGGLYEQYF.

The CDR3: CASSLDRGREAFF. The CDR3 DNA follows: TGTGCCAGCAGCTTAGATAGAGGGCGTGAAGCTTTCTTT. The rearrangement joins TRBV11-2 to TRBJ1-1; D ambiguous. CDR3 size: 13 residues. CDR1 is SGHAT, CDR2 FQNNGV, per germline. With 0 bases removed from V and 7 bases from J, the gap between germline ends came to 9 bases. Variable domain in full (rest from reference TRBV11-2 and TRBJ1-1): EAGVAQSPRYKIIEKRQSVAFWCNPISGHATLYWYQQILGQGPKLLIQFQNNGVVDDSQLPKDRFSAERLKGVDSTLKIQPAKLEDSAVYLCASSLDRGREAFFGQGTRLTVV.

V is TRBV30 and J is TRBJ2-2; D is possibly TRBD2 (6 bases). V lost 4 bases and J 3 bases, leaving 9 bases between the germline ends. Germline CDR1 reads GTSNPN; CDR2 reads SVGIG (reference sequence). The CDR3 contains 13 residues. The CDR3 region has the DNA TGTGCCTGGATGGGACTGTACACCGGGGAGCTGTTTTTT. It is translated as CAWMGLYTGELFF.

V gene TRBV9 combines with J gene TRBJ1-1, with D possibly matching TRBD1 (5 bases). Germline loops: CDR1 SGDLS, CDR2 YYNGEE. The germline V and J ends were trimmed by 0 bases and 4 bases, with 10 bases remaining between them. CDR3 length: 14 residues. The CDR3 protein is CASSVEGQSTEAFF. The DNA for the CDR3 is TGTGCCAGCAGCGTAGAGGGGCAAAGCACTGAAGCTTTCTTT.

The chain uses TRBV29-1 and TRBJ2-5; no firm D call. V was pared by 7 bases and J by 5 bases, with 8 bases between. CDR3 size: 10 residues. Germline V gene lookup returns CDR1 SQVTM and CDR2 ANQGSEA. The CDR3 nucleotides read TGCAGCGGACTGAGGGAGACCCAGTACTTC. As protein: CSGLRETQYF.

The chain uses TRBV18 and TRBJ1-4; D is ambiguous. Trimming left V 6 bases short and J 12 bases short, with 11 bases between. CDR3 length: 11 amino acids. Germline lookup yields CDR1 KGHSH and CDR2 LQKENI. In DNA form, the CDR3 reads TGTGCCAGCTCCGAAGGACCTGAACTGTTTTTT. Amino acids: CASSEGPELFF.

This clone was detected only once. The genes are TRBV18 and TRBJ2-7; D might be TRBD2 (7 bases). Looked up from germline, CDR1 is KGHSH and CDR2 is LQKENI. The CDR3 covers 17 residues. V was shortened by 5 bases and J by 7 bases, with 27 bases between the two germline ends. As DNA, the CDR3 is TGTGCCAGCTCATTCCAGTGGGGGGGCTCCTCTTGGCAAGAGCAGTACTTC. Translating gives CASSFQWGGSSWQEQYF.

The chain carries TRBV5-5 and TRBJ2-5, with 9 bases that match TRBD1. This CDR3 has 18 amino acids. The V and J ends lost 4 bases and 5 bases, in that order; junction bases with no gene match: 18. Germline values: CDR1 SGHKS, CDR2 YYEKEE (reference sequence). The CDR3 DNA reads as TGTGCCAGCAGCCCACGATCTCCGGGACAGGGATCTAGGGAGACCCAGTACTTC. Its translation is CASSPRSPGQGSRETQYF.

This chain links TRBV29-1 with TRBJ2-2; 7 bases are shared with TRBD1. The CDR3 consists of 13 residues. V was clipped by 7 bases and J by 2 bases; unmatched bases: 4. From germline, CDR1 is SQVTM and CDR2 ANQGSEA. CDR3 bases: TGCAGCGCCGGGACAGCCAACACCGGGGAGCTGTTTTTT. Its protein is CSAGTANTGELFF.

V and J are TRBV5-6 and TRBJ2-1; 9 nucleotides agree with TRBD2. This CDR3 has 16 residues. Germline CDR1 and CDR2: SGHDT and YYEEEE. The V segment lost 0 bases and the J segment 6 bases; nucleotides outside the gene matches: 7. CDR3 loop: CASSLGAGGPRNEQFF. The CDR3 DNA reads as TGTGCCAGCAGCTTGGGTGCGGGGGGGCCTCGCAATGAGCAGTTCTTC.

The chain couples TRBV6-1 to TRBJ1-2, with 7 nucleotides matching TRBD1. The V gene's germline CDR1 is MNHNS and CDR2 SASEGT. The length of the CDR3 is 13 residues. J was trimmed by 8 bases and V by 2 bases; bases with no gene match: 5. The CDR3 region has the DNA TGTGCCAGCAGTGAAAACGGACAGGAGGGCTACACCTTC. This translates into CASSENGQEGYTF.

CDR3 sequence: CASSSHRGIGTGELFF. In DNA, the CDR3 is TGTGCCAGCAGCTCACACAGGGGAATCGGCACCGGGGAGCTGTTTTTT. The V gene is TRBV9, the J gene TRBJ2-2; TRBD1 matches at 7 bases. J gave up 4 bases and V 4 bases, and 10 bases lay outside the gene matches. Germline CDR1 SGDLS, CDR2 YYNGEE. The CDR3 loop spans 16 amino acids. The full variable domain, rest sourced from reference TRBV9 and TRBJ2-2, is DSGVTQTPKHLITATGQRVTLRCSPRSGDLSVYWYQQSLDQGLQFLIQYYNGEERAKGNILERFSAQQFPDLHSELNLSSLELGDSALYFCASSSHRGIGTGELFFGEGSRLTVL.

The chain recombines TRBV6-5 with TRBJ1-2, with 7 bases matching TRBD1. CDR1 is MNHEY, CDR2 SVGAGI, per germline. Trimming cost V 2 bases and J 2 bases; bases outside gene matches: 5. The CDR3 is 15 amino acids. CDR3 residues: CASSYGGDRNYGYTF. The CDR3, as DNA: TGTGCCAGCAGTTACGGTGGGGACAGAAACTATGGCTACACCTTC.

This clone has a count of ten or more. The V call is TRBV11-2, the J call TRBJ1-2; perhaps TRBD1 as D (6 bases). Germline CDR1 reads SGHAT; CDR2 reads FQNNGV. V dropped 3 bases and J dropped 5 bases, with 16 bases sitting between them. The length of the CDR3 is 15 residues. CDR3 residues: CASSFGGEGGYGYTF. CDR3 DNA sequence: TGTGCCAGCAGCTTTGGCGGTGAAGGGGGATATGGCTACACCTTC.

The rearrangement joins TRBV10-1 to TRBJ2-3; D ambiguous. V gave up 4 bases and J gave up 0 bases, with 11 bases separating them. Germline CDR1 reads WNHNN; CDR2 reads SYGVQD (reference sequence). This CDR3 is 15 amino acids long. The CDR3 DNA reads TGCGCCAGCAGTGTTTACGGTATAAGCACAGATACGCAGTATTTT. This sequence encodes CASSVYGISTDTQYF.

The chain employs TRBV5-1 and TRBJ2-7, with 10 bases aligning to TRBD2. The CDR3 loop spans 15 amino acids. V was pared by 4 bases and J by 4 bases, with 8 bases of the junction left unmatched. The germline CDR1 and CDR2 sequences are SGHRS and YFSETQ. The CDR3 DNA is TGCGCCAGCAGCGGATGGACTAGCGGAAAATACGAGCAGTACTTC. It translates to CASSGWTSGKYEQYF.

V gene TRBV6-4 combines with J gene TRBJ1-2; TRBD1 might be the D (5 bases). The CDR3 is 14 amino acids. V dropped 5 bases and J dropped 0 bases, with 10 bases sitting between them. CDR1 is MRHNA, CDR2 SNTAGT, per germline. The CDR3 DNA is TGTGCCAGCAGTCCCGGGACGCCTAACTATGGCTACACCTTC. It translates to CASSPGTPNYGYTF.

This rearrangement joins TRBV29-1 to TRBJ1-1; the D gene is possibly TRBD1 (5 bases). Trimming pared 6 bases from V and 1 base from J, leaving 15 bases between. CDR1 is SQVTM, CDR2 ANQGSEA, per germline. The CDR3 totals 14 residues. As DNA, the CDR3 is TGCAGCGTGGGTGGGGGAGAAAGGAACACTGAAGCTTTCTTT. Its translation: CSVGGGERNTEAFF.

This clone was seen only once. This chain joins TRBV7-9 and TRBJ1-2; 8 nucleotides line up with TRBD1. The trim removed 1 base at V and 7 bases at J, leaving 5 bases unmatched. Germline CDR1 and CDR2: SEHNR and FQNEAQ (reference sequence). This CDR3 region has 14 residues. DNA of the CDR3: TGTGCCAGCAGCTTAGAACCGACAGGGGCTGGCTACACCTTC. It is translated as CASSLEPTGAGYTF.

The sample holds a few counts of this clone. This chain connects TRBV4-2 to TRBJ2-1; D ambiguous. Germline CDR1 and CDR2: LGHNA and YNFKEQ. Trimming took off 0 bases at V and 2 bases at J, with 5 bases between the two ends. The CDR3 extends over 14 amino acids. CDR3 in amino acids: CASSQELAYNEQFF. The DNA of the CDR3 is TGTGCCAGCAGCCAAGAGTTGGCCTACAATGAGCAGTTCTTC.

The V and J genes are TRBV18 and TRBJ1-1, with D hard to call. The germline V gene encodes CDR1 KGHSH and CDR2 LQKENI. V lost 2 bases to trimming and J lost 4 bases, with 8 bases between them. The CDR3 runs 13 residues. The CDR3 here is CASSPVEATEAFF. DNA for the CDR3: TGTGCCAGCTCACCAGTGGAGGCCACTGAAGCTTTCTTT.

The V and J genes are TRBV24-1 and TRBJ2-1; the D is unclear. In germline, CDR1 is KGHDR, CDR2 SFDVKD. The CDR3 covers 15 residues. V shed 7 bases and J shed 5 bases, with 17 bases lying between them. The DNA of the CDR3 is TGTGCCACCAGGCCCCCAGGTGGCCCTAACAATGAGCAGTTCTTC. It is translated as CATRPPGGPNNEQFF.

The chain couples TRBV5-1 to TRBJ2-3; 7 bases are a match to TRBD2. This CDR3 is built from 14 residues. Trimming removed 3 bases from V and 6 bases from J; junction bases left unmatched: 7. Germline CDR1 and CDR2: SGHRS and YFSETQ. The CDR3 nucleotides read TGCGCCAGCAGCTCGTCTAGCGGCGGGGATACGCAGTATTTT. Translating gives CASSSSSGGDTQYF.